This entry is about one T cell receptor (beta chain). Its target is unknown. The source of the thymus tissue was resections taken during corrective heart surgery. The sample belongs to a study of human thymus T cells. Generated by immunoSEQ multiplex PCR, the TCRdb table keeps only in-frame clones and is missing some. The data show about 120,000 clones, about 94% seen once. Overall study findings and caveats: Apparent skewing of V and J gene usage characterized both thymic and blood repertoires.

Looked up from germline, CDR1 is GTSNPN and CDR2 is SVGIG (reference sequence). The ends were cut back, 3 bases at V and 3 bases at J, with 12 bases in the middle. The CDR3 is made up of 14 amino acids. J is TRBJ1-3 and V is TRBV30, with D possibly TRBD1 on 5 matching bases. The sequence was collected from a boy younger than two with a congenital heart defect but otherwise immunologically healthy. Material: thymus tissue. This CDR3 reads CAWRGAVGGNTIYF. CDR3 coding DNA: TGTGCCTGGAGAGGGGCGGTTGGTGGAAACACCATATATTTT.